This T cell receptor beta chain appears in the sequencing data of a study of blood T cell repertoires in COVID-19. On the study more broadly: Some COVID-19 samples were acute and others convalescent; all came from the United States, Italy and Spain. PBMCs, B-cell-depleted T cells, or T cells provided the cDNA or gDNA that made up the material.

This table comes from immunoSEQ multiplex PCR, and its TCRdb copy is limited to in-frame clones, with some not included. The repertoire consists of under 500,000 clones, with 80% to 90% occurring once and the leading ten covering about 4.3%. This CDR3 is 15 amino acids long. V lost 2 bases to trimming and J lost 5 bases, with 16 bases between them. The V gene's germline CDR1 is SGHNT and CDR2 YYREEE (reference sequence). Material for sequencing was peripheral blood. The chain combines TRBV5-4 with TRBJ2-5; a weak D match, TRBD2 (5 bases). The TCR sequence derives from a woman aged 25 to 39 with acute or convalescent COVID-19. The CDR3 is CASSFGVGSRETQYF. The CDR3 DNA is TGTGCCAGCAGCTTCGGGGTTGGTTCCCGGGAGACCCAGTACTTC.